This T cell receptor (beta chain) appears in the sequencing data of a study of cytomegalovirus exposure and HLA in healthy donors (TCRdb year 2017). Background for the entire study: The 650 to 750 repertoires of the first cohort and the 120 validation repertoires were produced on the same platform, according to a later analysis. The study aimed to test whether signatures of past pathogen exposure could be identified by cataloging public T cell receptors. Besides the first cohort of 500 to 700 subjects, a separate validation cohort made up of 120 different subjects was used. To predict cytomegalovirus infection status, the study brought together high-throughput TCR immunosequencing, statistical association of individual TCRs with disease status, and machine learning. What the study reported, not specific to this receptor: The study gave a list of some 150 TCR beta chains associated with cytomegalovirus. Across donors, most TCR sequences were observed very rarely, whereas some public TCRs were present in many individuals. A later analysis had no HLA typing for the validation cohort, so co-occurrence there was scored across all 120 repertoires. In both the original and validation cohorts, the classifier was reported to diagnose cytomegalovirus status with high specificity and sensitivity. In a later analysis, TCRs clustered in the first cohort were found to also tend to co-occur in the approximately 120 validation repertoires, with approximately 95% of cluster scores above 0. It was suggested by the authors that the approach could potentially be generalized to other disease states and immunological phenotypes. Three of the identified cytomegalovirus-associated TCR beta chains were confirmed in vitro to be specific for cytomegalovirus antigens.

From a lookup of the germline V gene (reference sequence), CDR1 and CDR2 are LNHDA and SQIVND. The CDR3 has 13 amino acids, counting the end cysteine and phenylalanine. Of all the DNA, just the CDR3 is kept, 39 bases in frame from base 1. V is cut by 5 bases and J by 7 bases, and the space between the germline ends is 12 bases. Donors formed part of the validation cohort, which comprised 120 or so subjects and was distinct from the first cohort of under 850 subjects. The library was made by the immunoSEQ multiplex PCR assay. The original pipeline was this. A statistical classification framework was built to diagnose cytomegalovirus status from the catalog of TCR beta chain sequences. Imported from immuneACCESS, the table was reduced by TCRdb to in-frame sequences with V and J called. These copies leave out some clones; in studies compared against another copy, an unresolved V gene accounts for under half, and the cause of the remainder is not known. V and J calls and clone size follow that table, whereas D and trimming were derived from the DNA. The sample records tens of thousands of clones, about 97% of which are singletons. The top ten clonotypes cover roughly 1.5% of the sample.

A note on this clone: No cognate antigen has been identified for it. Per-nucleotide qualities are absent, and no much larger clonotype sits a single base away.

This TCR derives from a woman between 18 and 29 years old in good health and CMV-seropositive. The sample comprised PBMCs. The chain was built from TRBV19 and TRBJ1-3; no D segment can be confidently identified. CDR3 sequence: CASSLNSRNTIYF. The DNA reads TGTGCCAGTAGTTTAAACTCTCGTAACACCATATATTTT.